Shown below are 9 T cell receptor beta chains from a single sample sequenced in a study of cytomegalovirus exposure and HLA in healthy donors. Amplification used 60 Vbeta primers and 13 Jbeta primers. The protocol was immunoSEQ multiplex PCR, while the TCRdb copy is restricted to in-frame clones and leaves out a portion. The sample data list fewer than 250,000 clones. Sequencing used PBMCs. All receptors derive from a woman in her 30s in good health and CMV-seropositive.

The V and J genes are TRBV7-9 and TRBJ1-2; a weak D match, TRBD1 (5 bases). Deletions cut 0 bases from V and 4 bases from J, with 9 bases between. Germline lookup yields CDR1 SEHNR and CDR2 FQNEAQ (reference sequence). CDR3 size: 14 residues. CDR3 DNA: TGTGCCAGCAGCTTAGCGCGGGACTCCTATGGCTACACCTTC. This gives the protein CASSLARDSYGYTF. Together with reference TRBV7-9 and TRBJ1-2, the CDR3 gives the full variable domain: DTGVSQNPRHKITKRGQNVTFRCDPISEHNRLYWYRQTLGQGPEFLTYFQNEAQLEKSRLLSDRFSAERPKGSFSTLEIQRTEQGDSAMYLCASSLARDSYGYTFGSGTRLTVV.

This rearrangement joins TRBV6-6 to TRBJ1-5; weak D call: TRBD1 (5 bases). Germline V gene data show CDR1 as MNHNY and CDR2 as SVGAGI (reference sequence). CDR3 length equals 13 residues. V gave up 3 bases and J gave up 4 bases, with 7 bases separating them. CDR3 nucleotide sequence: TGTGCCAGCAGTTATCAGGGAAATCAGCCCCAGCATTTT. Protein: CASSYQGNQPQHF.

The rearrangement links TRBV19 to TRBJ1-4; D not certain. Looked up from germline, CDR1 is LNHDA and CDR2 is SQIVND (reference sequence). This CDR3 is built from 15 residues. Trimming took off 9 bases at V and 8 bases at J, with 22 bases between the two ends. The CDR3 DNA reads as TGTGCCAGCCTAAGAGGTGGGTACGGCGAAGAAAAACTGTTTTTT. This gives the protein CASLRGGYGEEKLFF. Drawing the rest from reference TRBV19 and TRBJ1-4, the complete variable domain is DGGITQSPKYLFRKEGQNVTLSCEQNLNHDAMYWYRQDPGQGLRLIYYSQIVNDFQKGDIAEGYSVSREKKESFPLTVTSAQKNPTAFYLCASLRGGYGEEKLFFGSGTQLSVL.

This chain joins TRBV11-3 and TRBJ2-1; a weak D match, TRBD2 (5 bases). Trimming shortened V by 4 bases and J by 8 bases, and 12 bases separated the two germline ends. Germline loops: CDR1 SGHNT, CDR2 YENEEA. The CDR3 has 13 amino acids. CDR3 loop: CASSSGGGDEQFF. The CDR3 region has the DNA TGTGCCAGCAGCTCAGGTGGAGGCGATGAGCAGTTCTTC.

V usage is TRBV20-1 and J usage is TRBJ2-4; D unclear. CDR1 and CDR2 (germline): DFQATT, SNEGSKA (reference sequence). The CDR3 has 10 residues. V lost 6 bases and J 2 bases, leaving 2 bases between the germline ends. CDR3 residues: CSASKNIQYF. The CDR3 region has the DNA TGCAGTGCCTCCAAAAACATTCAGTACTTC.

The V and J genes are TRBV5-8 and TRBJ1-6; D perhaps matches TRBD1 (5 bases). Per the germline V gene, CDR1 is SGHTS and CDR2 is YDEGEE. This CDR3 contains 16 residues. V dropped 0 bases and J dropped 5 bases, with 12 bases sitting between them. The CDR3 here is CASSLAMWGDNSPLHF. CDR3 nucleotide sequence: TGTGCCAGCAGCTTGGCCATGTGGGGGGATAATTCACCCCTCCACTTT. Full variable domain (remainder filled in from reference TRBV5-8 and TRBJ1-6): EAGVTQSPTHLIKTRGQQATLRCSPISGHTSVYWYQQALGLGLQFLLWYDEGEERNRGNFPPRFSGRQFPNYSSELNVNALELEDSALYLCASSLAMWGDNSPLHFGNGTRLTVT.

The V and J genes are TRBV19 and TRBJ2-1; D is ambiguous. The CDR3 spans 15 residues. V lost 6 bases to trimming and J lost 0 bases, with 12 bases between them. Germline V CDR1 and CDR2: LNHDA, SQIVND (reference sequence). CDR3 residues: CASRDDPSSYNEQFF. In nucleotides, the CDR3 is TGTGCCAGTAGAGATGATCCCAGCTCCTACAATGAGCAGTTCTTC.

The rearrangement links TRBV5-1 to TRBJ2-5, with D unclear. V lost 4 bases, J lost 2 bases, and 12 bases lay in between. The CDR3 runs to 14 residues. The V gene's germline CDR1 is SGHRS and CDR2 YFSETQ. CDR3 nucleotides: TGCGCCAGCAGCCCGACATCCTCGCAAGAGACCCAGTACTTC. Residues: CASSPTSSQETQYF.

V usage is TRBV5-1 and J usage is TRBJ2-2; TRBD2 aligns across 10 bases. J gave up 4 bases and V 4 bases, and 7 bases lay outside the gene matches. The CDR3 loop spans 16 amino acids. Looked up from germline, CDR1 is SGHRS and CDR2 is YFSETQ. In DNA, the CDR3 is TGCGCCAGCAGCCTAGCTAGCGGGAGTGGCACCGGGGAGCTGTTTTTT. Protein sequence: CASSLASGSGTGELFF. The complete variable domain, with remaining parts taken from reference TRBV5-1 and TRBJ2-2, reads KAGVTQTPRYLIKTRGQQVTLSCSPISGHRSVSWYQQTPGQGLQFLFEYFSETQRNKGNFPGRFSGRQFSNSRSEMNVSTLELGDSALYLCASSLASGSGTGELFFGEGSRLTVL.